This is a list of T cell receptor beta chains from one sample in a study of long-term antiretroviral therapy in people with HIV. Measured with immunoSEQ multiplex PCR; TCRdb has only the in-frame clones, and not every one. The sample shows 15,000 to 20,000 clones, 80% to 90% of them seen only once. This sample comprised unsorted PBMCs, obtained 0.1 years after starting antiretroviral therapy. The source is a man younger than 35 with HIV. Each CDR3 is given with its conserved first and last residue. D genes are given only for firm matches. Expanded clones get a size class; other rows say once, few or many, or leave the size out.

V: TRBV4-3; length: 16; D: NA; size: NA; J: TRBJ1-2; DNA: TGCGCCAGCAGCCAAGATCCAATGGGCGGATACTATGGCTACACCTTC; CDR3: CASSQDPMGGYYGYTF
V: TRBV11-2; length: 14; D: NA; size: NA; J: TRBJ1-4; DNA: TGTGCCAGCAGCTTAGATCTCAGGGGTGAAAAACTGTTTTTT; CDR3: CASSLDLRGEKLFF
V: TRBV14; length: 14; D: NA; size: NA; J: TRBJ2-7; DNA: TGTGCCAGCAGCCAAGAAGCGGTATCCTACGAGCAGTACTTC; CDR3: CASSQEAVSYEQYF
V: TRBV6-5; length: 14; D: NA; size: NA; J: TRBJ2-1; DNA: TGTGCCAGCAGTTATGGAGGGCACTACAATGAGCAGTTCTTC; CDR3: CASSYGGHYNEQFF
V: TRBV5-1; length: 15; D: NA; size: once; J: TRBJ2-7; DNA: TGCGCCAGCAGCTTGGCGAAGGAGAGAGGGTACGAGCAGTACTTC; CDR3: CASSLAKERGYEQYF
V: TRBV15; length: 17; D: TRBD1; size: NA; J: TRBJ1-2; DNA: TGTGCCACCAGCAAAGAATCAGCGGGACAGGGTTTCTATGGCTACACCTTC; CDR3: CATSKESAGQGFYGYTF
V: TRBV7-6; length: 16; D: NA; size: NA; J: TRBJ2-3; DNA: TGTGCCAGCAGCTTAGATCCGGGAGAGGTCGCAGATACGCAGTATTTT; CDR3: CASSLDPGEVADTQYF
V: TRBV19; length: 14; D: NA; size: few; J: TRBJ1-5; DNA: TGTGCCAGTAGCCACCCGACCATTCCTCAGCCCCAGCATTTT; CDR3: CASSHPTIPQPQHF
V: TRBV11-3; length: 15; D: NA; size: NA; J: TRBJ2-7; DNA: TGTGCCAGCAGCCTCCCCCGGGACAACTCCTACGAGCAGTACTTC; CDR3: CASSLPRDNSYEQYF
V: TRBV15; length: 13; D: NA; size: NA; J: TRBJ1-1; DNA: TGTGCCACCAGCGACCTCGACAGAACTGAAGCTTTCTTT; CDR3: CATSDLDRTEAFF
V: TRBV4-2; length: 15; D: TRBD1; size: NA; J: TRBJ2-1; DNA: TGTGCCAGCAGCCGGAGTGGGACAGAGGGCAATGAGCAGTTCTTC; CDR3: CASSRSGTEGNEQFF
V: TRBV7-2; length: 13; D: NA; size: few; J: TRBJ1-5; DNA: TGTGCCAGCAGCAGGGATAGCAATCAGCCCCAGCATTTT; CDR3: CASSRDSNQPQHF
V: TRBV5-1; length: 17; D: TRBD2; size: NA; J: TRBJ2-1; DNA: TGCGCCAGCAGCTTTTATCCCGGACTAGCGGGAGATCTTGAGCAGTTCTTC; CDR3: CASSFYPGLAGDLEQFF
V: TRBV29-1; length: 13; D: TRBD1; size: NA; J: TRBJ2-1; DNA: TGCAGCGTTGTTGGGACAGGCGACAATGAGCAGTTCTTC; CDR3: CSVVGTGDNEQFF
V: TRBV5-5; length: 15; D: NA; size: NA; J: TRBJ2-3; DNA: TGTGCCAGCAGCTTGCCCAGGGAGGTTACAGATACGCAGTATTTT; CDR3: CASSLPREVTDTQYF
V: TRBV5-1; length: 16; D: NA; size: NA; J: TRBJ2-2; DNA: TGCGCCAGCAGCCGCAGCTCCGGGGCCCTGGGCGGGGAGCTGTTTTTT; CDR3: CASSRSSGALGGELFF
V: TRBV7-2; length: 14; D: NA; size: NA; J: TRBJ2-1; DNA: TGTGCCAGCAGCATATATAGGGGGAACAATGAGCAGTTCTTC; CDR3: CASSIYRGNNEQFF
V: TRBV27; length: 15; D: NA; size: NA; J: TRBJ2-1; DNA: TGTGCCAGCAGTTTAATCGGGGAATCCTACAATGAGCAGTTCTTC; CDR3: CASSLIGESYNEQFF
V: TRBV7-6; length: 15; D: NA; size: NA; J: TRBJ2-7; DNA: TGTGCCAGCAGCTTAGTGGAGGGCAGGGTCTACGAGCAGTACTTC; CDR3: CASSLVEGRVYEQYF
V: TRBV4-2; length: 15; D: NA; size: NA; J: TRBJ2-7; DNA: TGTGCCAGCAGCCCCCGGGAGGGACAGCACTACGAGCAGTACTTC; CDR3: CASSPREGQHYEQYF
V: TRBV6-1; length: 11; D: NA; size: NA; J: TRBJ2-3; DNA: TGTGCCAGCAGTGCTACAGATACGCAGTATTTT; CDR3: CASSATDTQYF
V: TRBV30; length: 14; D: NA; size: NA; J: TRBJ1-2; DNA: TGTGCCTGGAGTGTTGGACAGACTAACTATGGCTACACCTTC; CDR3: CAWSVGQTNYGYTF
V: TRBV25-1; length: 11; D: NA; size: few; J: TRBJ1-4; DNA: TGTGCCAGCAGTGGCGGGGGTAAACTGTTTTTT; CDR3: CASSGGGKLFF
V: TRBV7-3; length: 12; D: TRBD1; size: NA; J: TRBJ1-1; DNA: TGTGCCAGCAGCCCACCGGGACAGCTGGCTTTCTTT; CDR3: CASSPPGQLAFF
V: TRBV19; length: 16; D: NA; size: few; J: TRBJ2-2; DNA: TGTGCCAGTAGACCATGGTTTGCGTCGAACACCGGGGAGCTGTTTTTT; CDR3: CASRPWFASNTGELFF
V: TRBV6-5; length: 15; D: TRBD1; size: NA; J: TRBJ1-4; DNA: TGTGCCAGCAGTTCCGCCGGGACAGGGATGGAAAAACTGTTTTTT; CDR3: CASSSAGTGMEKLFF